This T cell receptor beta chain was sequenced for a study of T cell repertoires in cytomegalovirus infection (dated by TCRdb to between 2018 and 2020). Concerning the study at large: The peptide stimulations were aimed at well-studied HLA-B-restricted epitopes as well as recently identified HLA-C-restricted CMV epitopes, whose presentation resists viral immunomodulation. Donor HLA type was relevant to the analysis, because carriage of CMV infection together with the matching HLA type was indicated by public TCR beta signatures. General findings and caveats noted by the study authors: The ex vivo response was dominated by HLA-C-restricted CMV-specific TCR beta clonotypes, which also provided the single most frequent clonotype in two of eight donors. In both this cohort and an independent approximately 350-donor cohort, the cumulative frequency of public TCR beta family members distinguished carriers of CMV infection plus the relevant HLA type.

Taken with the paper, the label for treatment or condition translates to: in vitro stimulation with specific CMV peptide epitopes to enrich CMV-specific T cells. A word on this clonotype: Its antigen specificity is not known. Within one base of it there is no much larger clone, and no base qualities were kept.

For sequencing, an Illumina HiSeq 1500 was employed. Clones were called with MiXCR by TCRdb after fastp trimmed the public reads at Q25, and only in-frame beta chains were retained. Duplicate CDR3 protein sequences are folded into a single record with the most common DNA and genes. This sample comprises 550,000 to 850,000 distinct CDR3 sequences, 33% of them detected only once. The ten most abundant clones make up 18% of the sample. CDR1 and CDR2, looked up from the germline V gene, are MNHEY and SVGEGT. Measured from the cysteine to the phenylalanine, the CDR3 is 15 residues long. Of the read, only the CDR3 DNA is kept; its 45 bases are in frame from base 1. The V and J ends are trimmed by 3 bases and 0 bases, leaving 9 bases between them.

The chain was built from TRBV6-2 or TRBV6-3 and TRBJ2-1, with the D gene too uncertain to name. The material was cultured PBMCs, obtained from culture after CMV antigen stimulation. The TCR sequence derives from a human donor in good health (CMV status not recorded). Some clones in this sample may be carry-over from other donors' samples. The DNA reads TGTGCCAGCAGTTATGGTCCGAGCTCCTACAATGAGCAGTTCTTC. The encoded protein is CASSYGPSSYNEQFF.